These 2 T cell receptor beta chains were sequenced from one sample in a study of cytomegalovirus exposure and HLA in healthy donors. The PCR employed 60 Vbeta primers together with 13 Jbeta primers. The data were produced by immunoSEQ multiplex PCR, yet TCRdb's version contains in-frame clones alone and is incomplete. The table includes 160,000 or so clones, roughly four fifths detected once. Sequencing was done on a sample of PBMCs. The receptors were sampled from a man aged 50-59 years in good health and CMV-seropositive.

The J gene is TRBJ1-4, the V gene TRBV10-3; a possible D gene is TRBD1 (6 bases). The CDR3 loop spans 14 amino acids. Germline V CDR1 and CDR2: ENHRY, SYGVKD. Trimming took 2 bases from V and 3 from J, leaving 7 bases between them. The CDR3 is CAISEDRSNEKLFF. In DNA form, the CDR3 reads TGTGCCATCAGTGAGGACAGGTCTAATGAAAAACTGTTTTTT.

This sequence joins TRBV29-1 and TRBJ1-2; D might be TRBD1 (5 bases). Trimming took 5 bases from V and 4 from J, leaving 14 bases between them. Per the germline V gene, CDR1 is SQVTM and CDR2 is ANQGSEA. The CDR3 extends over 13 amino acids. The CDR3 region has the DNA TGCAGCGTTCCGGGGTCGGGGGTCTATGGCTACACCTTC. It encodes CSVPGSGVYGYTF.